A single TCR beta chain is shown here with its context. Its cognate antigen is unknown. Here immunoSEQ multiplex PCR was the method, and the copy in TCRdb shows in-frame clones only, minus some. The table shows fewer than 50,000 clones, with just over 65% occurring only once. The source of the sample is a study of cytotoxic CD8 clonotypes in ibrutinib-treated CLL. About the research overall: Response material was collected after a median 12 months of treatment, range 6 to 36.

Study outcomes and limitations: Sampling times differed between sustained-remission and progressing patients.

Sequencing was performed on PBMCs, taken after 24 months of ibrutinib treatment. This receptor was identified in a human donor with chronic lymphocytic leukemia.

In DNA form, the CDR3 reads TGTGCCAGCAGCTTAGCGGGGTCAGGGCTGACCCAGTACTTC. Translated, it gives CASSLAGSGLTQYF. The chain carries TRBV11-2 and TRBJ2-5; tentatively, D is TRBD1 or TRBD2 (5 bases each). The CDR3 is 14 residues long. CDR1 is SGHAT, CDR2 FQNNGV, per germline. The V end was cut by 1 base, the J end by 7 bases, with 13 bases between. Supplemented by reference TRBV11-2 and TRBJ2-5, the full variable domain reads EAGVAQSPRYKIIEKRQSVAFWCNPISGHATLYWYQQILGQGPKLLIQFQNNGVVDDSQLPKDRFSAERLKGVDSTLKIQPAKLEDSAVYLCASSLAGSGLTQYFGPGTRLLVL.